Presented here are 20 T cell receptor beta chains from one specimen sequenced in a study of T cell responses to AZD1222 COVID-19 vaccine (dated by TCRdb to the early 2020s). Library preparation employed the immunoSEQ multiplex PCR assay. TCRdb mirrors the immuneACCESS table, restricted to in-frame sequences. Some clones are absent from its copies; in checked studies, under half trace to an unresolved V gene, and the reason for the others is unknown. For this sample there are 70,000 to 95,000 clones; around nine tenths appear just once. Jointly, the top ten make up 4% to 5% of the sample. In the paper's terms, the time point label means: baseline before first vaccination. Sequenced material: peripheral blood, taken on day 0 of AZD1222 vaccination. All receptors come from an adult in good health.

The chain links TRBV3-1 (or the pseudogene TRBV3-2) to TRBJ2-3; 11 bases fit TRBD2. Germline V gives CDR1 LGHDT, CDR2 YNNKEL (reference sequence). Trimming removed 4 bases from V and 2 bases from J; junction bases left unmatched: 5. CDR3 size: 16 residues. The CDR3 bases are TGTGCCAGCAGCCCCCATAGCGGGAGGGCCACAGATACGCAGTATTTT. Protein sequence: CASSPHSGRATDTQYF.

The rearrangement links TRBV9 to TRBJ1-4, with 7 bases fitting TRBD1. Trimming took 2 bases from V and 8 from J; bases not matched to a gene: 6. CDR3 length: 14 amino acids. Germline lookup yields CDR1 SGDLS and CDR2 YYNGEE. In DNA, the CDR3 is TGTGCCAGCAGCGTCGAGGGGGCAGGGGAAAAACTGTTTTTT. Translation: CASSVEGAGEKLFF.

There are a few counts of this clone. Other DNA variants within this sample encode the same CDR3. V usage is TRBV12-3 or TRBV12-4 and J usage is TRBJ2-5; D remains ambiguous. This CDR3 spans 11 amino acids. Trimming pared 3 bases from V and 5 bases from J, leaving 4 bases between. CDR3 sequence: CASSFGETQYF. The DNA for the CDR3 is TGTGCCAGCAGTTTCGGCGAGACCCAGTACTTC.

CDR3 sequence reads: CASSTRRGAGTDTQYF. The CDR3 nucleotides are TGTGCCAGCAGTACCCGAAGGGGGGCGGGCACAGATACGCAGTATTTT. This chain uses TRBV7-9 with TRBJ2-3; D is possibly TRBD1 or TRBD2 (6 bases each). The CDR3 runs to 16 residues. Germline V gives CDR1 SEHNR, CDR2 FQNEAQ (reference sequence). Trimming removed 6 bases at V and 1 base at J, with 17 bases between.

This chain joins TRBV5-1 and TRBJ1-3, with 7 bases that match TRBD1. The CDR3 has 15 residues. The junction had 6 bases not matched to a gene; V was cut back by 4 bases and J by 2 bases. Germline V CDR1 and CDR2: SGHRS, YFSETQ. CDR3 coding DNA: TGCGCCAGCAGCCTGACAGGGAGTGCTGGAAACACCATATATTTT. Amino acid sequence: CASSLTGSAGNTIYF.

The chain carries TRBV6-1 and TRBJ1-1; D possibly corresponds to TRBD1 (5 bases). The CDR3 runs 14 residues. Deletions cut 3 bases from V and 6 bases from J, with 14 bases between. CDR1 and CDR2 (germline): MNHNS, SASEGT. The CDR3 coding sequence is TGTGCCAGCAGTGAGGTGGTGTCAGGGCCTGAAGCTTTCTTT. It yields the protein CASSEVVSGPEAFF.

The gene calls are TRBV3-1 (or the pseudogene TRBV3-2) and TRBJ1-1; D remains unclear. There are 14 residues in the CDR3. The germline CDR1 and CDR2 sequences are LGHDT and YNNKEL (reference sequence). Trimming removed 1 base from V and 7 bases from J, with 13 bases in between. The CDR3, as DNA: TGTGCCAGCAGCCAAGCGTTCAATGCCAATGAAGCTTTCTTT. The encoded protein is CASSQAFNANEAFF.

This chain connects TRBV20-1 to TRBJ1-1; D call uncertain. The germline V gene encodes CDR1 DFQATT and CDR2 SNEGSKA (reference sequence). This CDR3 is built from 17 residues. With 3 bases removed from V and 0 bases from J, the gap between germline ends came to 20 bases. The CDR3 reads CSASGSTPSTVNTEAFF. CDR3 nucleotides: TGCAGTGCTAGTGGGTCGACCCCTTCGACGGTGAACACTGAAGCTTTCTTT.

V and J are TRBV2 and TRBJ2-3; no reliable D call. Trimming left V 8 bases short and J 5 bases short, with 8 bases between. The CDR3 runs to 11 residues. Germline assignment: CDR1 SNHLY and CDR2 FYNNEI. The CDR3 loop is CASDEGDTQYF. The CDR3 nucleotides are TGTGCCAGCGACGAAGGAGATACGCAGTATTTT.

The chain joins TRBV9 to TRBJ1-5, with D maybe TRBD1 (5 bases). The V gene's germline CDR1 is SGDLS and CDR2 YYNGEE. CDR3 size: 15 residues. V lost 0 bases to trimming and J lost 6 bases, with 13 bases between them. CDR3 DNA: TGTGCCAGCAGCGTAGGCCCGGGGGTTGGTCAGCCCCAGCATTTT. Residues: CASSVGPGVGQPQHF. The variable domain in full, completed from reference TRBV9 and TRBJ1-5, reads DSGVTQTPKHLITATGQRVTLRCSPRSGDLSVYWYQQSLDQGLQFLIQYYNGEERAKGNILERFSAQQFPDLHSELNLSSLELGDSALYFCASSVGPGVGQPQHFGDGTRLSIL.

V usage is TRBV6-1 and J usage is TRBJ2-2; 9 bases are shared with TRBD2. The CDR3 runs 19 residues. With V trimmed by 0 bases and J by 0 bases, 8 bases remained unmatched. Germline V gives CDR1 MNHNS, CDR2 SASEGT. CDR3 protein: CASSEASLAGSSNTGELFF. The CDR3 DNA sequence: TGTGCCAGCAGTGAAGCGAGTCTAGCGGGAAGTTCGAACACCGGGGAGCTGTTTTTT.

This rearrangement joins TRBV6-6 to TRBJ1-4, with TRBD1 as a possible D gene (5 bases). The CDR3 covers 16 residues. The germline gives CDR1 MNHNY, CDR2 SVGAGI (reference sequence). With 4 bases removed from V and 0 bases from J, the gap between germline ends came to 12 bases. CDR3 nucleotides: TGTGCCAGCAGTTCGTTTACGGGGGCAACTAATGAAAAACTGTTTTTT. Amino acids: CASSSFTGATNEKLFF.

The V gene is TRBV12-3 or TRBV12-4, the J gene TRBJ2-5; the D is unclear. V was pared by 1 base and J by 4 bases, with 4 bases between. The CDR3 totals 12 residues. The CDR3 DNA is TGTGCCAGCAGTTTAGGGAGAGAGACCCAGTACTTC. Its translation is CASSLGRETQYF.

V and J are TRBV19 and TRBJ1-1; 8 bases match TRBD1. The CDR3 has 12 amino acids. Trimming cost V 10 bases and J 5 bases; bases outside gene matches: 6. Germline values: CDR1 LNHDA, CDR2 SQIVND (reference sequence). The CDR3 sequence is CATSGGWTEAFF. CDR3 nucleotide sequence: TGTGCCACCTCAGGGGGCTGGACTGAAGCTTTCTTT.

This chain links TRBV7-2 with TRBJ1-2; D is unclear. The germline V gene encodes CDR1 SGHTA and CDR2 FQGNSA. With 4 bases removed from V and 10 bases from J, the gap between germline ends came to 10 bases. The CDR3 is made up of 11 amino acids. The chain's CDR3 is CASSSSVTYTF. CDR3 sequence (DNA): TGTGCCAGCAGCTCCTCGGTGACCTACACCTTC.

The rearrangement links TRBV19 to TRBJ2-2; D may be TRBD2 (5 bases). The length of the CDR3 is 12 residues. The germline V gene encodes CDR1 LNHDA and CDR2 SQIVND (reference sequence). Trimming stripped 7 bases from V and 6 bases from J, with 9 bases between. The CDR3 DNA reads TGTGCCAGTAAACTAGAAGCCGGGGAGCTGTTTTTT. Its translation is CASKLEAGELFF.

The chain carries TRBV13 and TRBJ1-1; D may be TRBD1 (6 bases). Germline V lookup: CDR1 PRHDT, CDR2 FYEKMQ (reference sequence). Trimming pared 5 bases from V and 8 bases from J, leaving 18 bases between. CDR3 length: 14 residues. CDR3 amino acids: CASSPPGPGVEAFF. DNA of the CDR3: TGTGCCAGCAGCCCCCCGGGGCCAGGGGTAGAAGCTTTCTTT.

In its sample, this clone was seen once. This chain's CDR3 is CSVGSRGGGTDTQYF. Written as DNA, the CDR3 is TGCAGCGTTGGGTCGAGGGGTGGAGGGACAGATACGCAGTATTTT. The V gene is TRBV29-1, the J gene TRBJ2-3, with D perhaps TRBD2 (6 bases). V shed 4 bases and J shed 3 bases, with 17 bases lying between them. CDR1 is SQVTM and CDR2 is ANQGSEA in the germline V gene. This CDR3 is built from 15 residues.

This clone came up once. The chain links TRBV9 to TRBJ2-2, with 7 bases aligning to TRBD2. The CDR3 extends over 17 amino acids. Trimming cost V 1 base and J 8 bases; bases outside gene matches: 14. Germline assignment: CDR1 SGDLS and CDR2 YYNGEE. CDR3 nucleotides: TGTGCCAGCAGCGTAACGGAGTCAGCGGGGAGCCCAGGGGAGCTGTTTTTT. This sequence encodes CASSVTESAGSPGELFF.

Only a few counts were recorded for this clone. The chain combines TRBV5-6 with TRBJ2-4; 9 nucleotides line up with TRBD1. Germline CDR1 and CDR2: SGHDT and YYEEEE. V shed 3 bases, J shed 5 bases, and the junction held 0 bases outside the gene matches. This CDR3 comprises 13 residues. This chain's CDR3 is CASSWTGENIQYF. CDR3 bases: TGTGCCAGCAGCTGGACAGGGGAAAACATTCAGTACTTC. Complete variable domain (other parts from reference TRBV5-6 and TRBJ2-4): DAGVTQSPTHLIKTRGQQVTLRCSPKSGHDTVSWYQQALGQGPQFIFQYYEEEERQRGNFPDRFSGHQFPNYSSELNVNALLLGDSALYLCASSWTGENIQYFGAGTRLSVL.